These 18 T cell receptor beta chains originate from one sample sequenced in a study of sequential checkpoint blockade in melanoma. Sequencing used immunoSEQ multiplex PCR; TCRdb keeps in-frame clones, though not all of them. The sample contains 18,000 or so clones, more than 55% of which appear only once. This sample's treatment: randomized to nivolumab then ipilimumab (arm A) or the reverse (arm B). The specimen was CD8+ T cells sorted from blood (inferred from file names), collected from a patient given nivolumab and ipilimumab in sequence. These receptor sequences come from a human donor with melanoma.

The chain carries TRBV11-3 and TRBJ1-2; 9 nucleotides match TRBD1. The CDR3 loop spans 15 amino acids. Germline V gives CDR1 SGHNT, CDR2 YENEEA. The V segment lost 4 bases and the J segment 5 bases; nucleotides outside the gene matches: 8. The CDR3 sequence is CASSSRDRVGYGYTF. CDR3 coding DNA: TGTGCCAGCAGCTCCCGGGACAGGGTAGGGTATGGCTACACCTTC.

V gene TRBV4-1 combines with J gene TRBJ1-2; 12 positions agree with TRBD1. Germline loops: CDR1 MGHRA, CDR2 YSYEKL. The CDR3 is 18 residues long. V lost 2 bases to trimming and J lost 5 bases; unmatched junction nucleotides: 12. The CDR3 DNA reads as TGCGCCAGCAGCCAACGTCCCGTGGGGACAGGGGGCGGGTATGGCTACACCTTC. Its translation: CASSQRPVGTGGGYGYTF.

The V and J genes are TRBV11-2 and TRBJ2-3, with 9 bases matching TRBD2. Germline values: CDR1 SGHAT, CDR2 FQNNGV. Trimming removed 2 bases from V and 5 bases from J; junction bases left unmatched: 5. The CDR3 runs 15 residues. CDR3 sequence reads: CASSLLAGVVDTQYF. The CDR3 DNA reads as TGTGCCAGCAGCTTATTAGCGGGAGTCGTAGATACGCAGTATTTT.

This chain links TRBV6-5 with TRBJ2-1; unclear D gene. The V gene lost 2 bases and the J gene lost 6 bases, with 14 bases spanning the gap. Germline-derived CDR1 and CDR2 are MNHEY and SVGAGI. This CDR3 contains 15 residues. For the CDR3, the DNA is TGTGCCAGCAGTTACACCTCACTATACCCCAATGAGCAGTTCTTC. This gives the protein CASSYTSLYPNEQFF.

The chain carries TRBV5-1 and TRBJ1-2; a possible D gene is TRBD1 (6 bases). The CDR3 length is 12 residues. Looked up from germline, CDR1 is SGHRS and CDR2 is YFSETQ. The V gene lost 0 bases and the J gene lost 8 bases, with 8 bases spanning the gap. The CDR3 bases are TGCGCCAGCAGCTTGGGGGACATGGGCTACACCTTC. It encodes CASSLGDMGYTF.

The V gene is TRBV15, the J gene TRBJ2-2; D unresolved. V was trimmed by 0 bases and J by 0 bases, leaving 11 bases between them. Per the germline V gene, CDR1 is LNHNV and CDR2 is YYDKDF (reference sequence). This CDR3 contains 17 residues. The CDR3 nucleotides are TGTGCCACCAGCAGAGACCTTCAGGTTGCGAACACCGGGGAGCTGTTTTTT. This encodes CATSRDLQVANTGELFF.

This clone is labeled as medium-sized. The chain joins TRBV27 to TRBJ1-2; no reliable D call. The CDR3 is 17 residues long. Germline CDR1 and CDR2: MNHEY and SMNVEV (reference sequence). The V gene lost 0 bases and the J gene lost 4 bases, with 18 bases spanning the gap. The CDR3 protein is CASSLSPQNPSRYGYTF. CDR3 coding DNA: TGTGCCAGCAGTTTATCCCCACAGAACCCCTCGCGCTATGGCTACACCTTC.

V usage is TRBV13 and J usage is TRBJ2-3; D call uncertain. The CDR3 covers 12 residues. Germline CDR1 is PRHDT and CDR2 is FYEKMQ (reference sequence). The V end was cut by 2 bases, the J end by 6 bases, with 6 bases between. CDR3 nucleotide sequence: TGTGCCAGCAGCTTATCGGTGGATACGCAGTATTTT. This translates into CASSLSVDTQYF.

The chain joins TRBV6-4 to TRBJ1-1; possibly TRBD1 for D (6 bases). V lost 6 bases to trimming and J lost 4 bases, with 15 bases between them. CDR1 and CDR2 (germline): MRHNA, SNTAGT. The CDR3 covers 14 residues. DNA for the CDR3: TGTGCCAGCAGGGTGGACAGTTTAGGCACTGAAGCTTTCTTT. This translates into CASRVDSLGTEAFF.

In its sample, this clone was seen once. The rearrangement links TRBV6-1 to TRBJ1-2; perhaps TRBD1 as D (5 bases). The ends were cut back, 0 bases at V and 2 bases at J, with 10 bases in the middle. From germline, CDR1 is MNHNS and CDR2 SASEGT. There are 15 residues in the CDR3. This chain's CDR3 is CASSEALRGNYGYTF. DNA for the CDR3: TGTGCCAGCAGTGAAGCGCTTCGGGGGAACTATGGCTACACCTTC.

This clone was counted a single time. The genes are TRBV4-3 and TRBJ2-1; TRBD1 matches 7 bases. This CDR3 is built from 16 residues. Looked up from germline, CDR1 is LGHNA and CDR2 is YSLEER. V trimming: 4 bases; J trimming: 0 bases; junction bases outside the gene matches: 6. In DNA form, the CDR3 reads TGCGCCAGCAGCCGATCCGGGACAGACTCCTACAATGAGCAGTTCTTC. It yields the protein CASSRSGTDSYNEQFF.

The rearrangement uses TRBV7-9 and TRBJ1-4; no clear D. The germline V gene has CDR1 SEHNR and CDR2 FQNEAQ (reference sequence). The CDR3 spans 12 residues. Trimming shortened V by 2 bases and J by 12 bases, and 10 bases separated the two germline ends. The CDR3 spells CASSLRGRELFF. Here the CDR3 DNA reads TGTGCCAGCAGCTTAAGAGGGCGAGAACTGTTTTTT.

This clone appeared once. This sequence joins TRBV27 and TRBJ2-7; 7 nucleotides line up with TRBD2. The CDR3 is 14 residues long. V was clipped by 7 bases and J by 4 bases; unmatched bases: 10. CDR1 is MNHEY, CDR2 SMNVEV, per germline (reference sequence). CDR3 bases: TGTGCCAGCAATGACTTAGGGGAGGGATACGAGCAGTACTTC. Translating it yields CASNDLGEGYEQYF.

The CDR3 DNA follows: TGTGCCAGCTCGCCTGAGTATGAGACAGACGGCTACACCTTC. It yields the protein CASSPEYETDGYTF. The gene calls are TRBV18 and TRBJ1-2; tentative D call: TRBD1 (5 bases). In germline, CDR1 is KGHSH, CDR2 LQKENI. Trimming cost V 6 bases and J 8 bases, with 19 bases left between them. The length of the CDR3 is 14 residues.

By share of the sample, this clone is medium-sized (0.01 to 0.1%). The gene calls are TRBV5-1 and TRBJ1-3; D may be TRBD1 (6 bases). The CDR3 is 13 residues long. CDR1 and CDR2 (germline): SGHRS, YFSETQ. Trimming cost V 4 bases and J 6 bases, with 11 bases left between them. The CDR3 protein is CASSAGQSNTIYF. The CDR3 coding sequence is TGCGCCAGCAGCGCTGGACAGTCAAACACCATATATTTT.

The chain joins TRBV7-9 to TRBJ2-7; D might be TRBD1 (6 bases). CDR1 and CDR2 (germline): SEHNR, FQNEAQ (reference sequence). This CDR3 is built from 14 residues. Trimming removed 5 bases from V and 3 bases from J, with 14 bases in between. The CDR3: CASSITGIFYEQYF. DNA of the CDR3: TGTGCCAGCAGCATAACAGGGATTTTCTACGAGCAGTACTTC. Together with reference TRBV7-9 and TRBJ2-7, the CDR3 gives the full variable domain: DTGVSQNPRHKITKRGQNVTFRCDPISEHNRLYWYRQTLGQGPEFLTYFQNEAQLEKSRLLSDRFSAERPKGSFSTLEIQRTEQGDSAMYLCASSITGIFYEQYFGPGTRLTVT.

V is TRBV19 and J is TRBJ1-1; 10 bases fit TRBD1. Trimming at V came to 9 bases and at J to 4 bases, leaving 2 bases not matched to a gene. The CDR3 totals 12 residues. Germline CDR1 and CDR2: LNHDA and SQIVND (reference sequence). The DNA of the CDR3 is TGTGCCAGCCGGACAGGGGGCACTGAAGCTTTCTTT. Translation: CASRTGGTEAFF.

This clone was recorded only once. The CDR3 region is CASSTTGYYEQYF. In DNA, the CDR3 is TGTGCCAGCAGTACTACAGGATACTACGAGCAGTACTTC. The V and J genes are TRBV27 and TRBJ2-7; D possibly corresponds to TRBD1 (5 bases). The CDR3 is 13 amino acids. V lost 5 bases to trimming and J lost 3 bases, with 11 bases between them. CDR1 MNHEY and CDR2 SMNVEV come from the germline V gene (reference sequence).